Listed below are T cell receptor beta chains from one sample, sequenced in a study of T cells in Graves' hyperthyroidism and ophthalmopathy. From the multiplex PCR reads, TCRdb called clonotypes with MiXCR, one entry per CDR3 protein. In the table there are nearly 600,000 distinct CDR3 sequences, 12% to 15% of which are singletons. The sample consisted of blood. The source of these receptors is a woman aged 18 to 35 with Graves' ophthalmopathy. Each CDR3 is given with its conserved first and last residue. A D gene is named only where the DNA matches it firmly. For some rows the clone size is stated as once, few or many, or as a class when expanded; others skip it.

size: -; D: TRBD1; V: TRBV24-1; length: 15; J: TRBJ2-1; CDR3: CATVANDRGHNEQFF; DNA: TGTGCCACCGTGGCAAACGACAGGGGTCACAATGAGCAGTTCTTC
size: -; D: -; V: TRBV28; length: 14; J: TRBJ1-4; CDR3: CAGREARANEKLFF; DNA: TGTGCCGGCAGGGAGGCCCGGGCTAATGAAAAACTGTTTTTT
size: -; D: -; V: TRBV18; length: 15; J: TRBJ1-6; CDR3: CASSRVASLNSPLHF; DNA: TGTGCCAGCTCACGCGTCGCCAGCCTTAATTCACCCCTCCACTTT
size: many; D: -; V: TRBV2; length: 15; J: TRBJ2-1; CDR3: CASSDSPSRDNEQFF; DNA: TGTGCCAGCAGTGATTCCCCTAGCAGAGACAATGAGCAGTTCTTC
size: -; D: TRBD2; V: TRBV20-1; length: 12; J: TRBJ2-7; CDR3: CSATDGRNEQYF; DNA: TGCAGTGCTACCGACGGGAGGAACGAGCAGTACTTC
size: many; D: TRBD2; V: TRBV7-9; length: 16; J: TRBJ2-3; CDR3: CASSLWLGREVDTQYF; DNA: TGTGCCAGCAGCCTCTGGCTCGGGCGGGAGGTAGATACGCAGTATTTT
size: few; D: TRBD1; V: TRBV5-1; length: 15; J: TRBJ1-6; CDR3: CASSLAGGGYSPLHF; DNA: TGCGCCAGCAGCTTGGCAGGGGGAGGTTATTCACCCCTCCACTTT
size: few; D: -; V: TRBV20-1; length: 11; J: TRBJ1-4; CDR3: CSARLNEKLFF; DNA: TGCAGTGCTAGGCTTAATGAAAAACTGTTTTTT
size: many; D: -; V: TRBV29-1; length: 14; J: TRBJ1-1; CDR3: CSVEEGDSNTEAFF; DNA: TGCAGCGTTGAAGAGGGTGACAGTAACACTGAAGCTTTCTTT
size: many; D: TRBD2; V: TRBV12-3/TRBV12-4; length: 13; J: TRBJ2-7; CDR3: CASSRDYLGEQYF; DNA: TGTGCCAGCAGTCGGGACTATCTGGGCGAGCAGTACTTC
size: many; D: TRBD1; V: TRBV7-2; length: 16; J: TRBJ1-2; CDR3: CASSPSQGRGNYGYTF; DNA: TGTGCCAGCAGCCCCTCTCAGGGCAGGGGGAACTATGGCTACACCTTC
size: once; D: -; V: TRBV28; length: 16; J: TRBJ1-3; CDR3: CASSLWDGDSGNTIYF; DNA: TGTGCCAGCAGTCTGTGGGACGGAGACTCTGGAAACACCATATATTTT
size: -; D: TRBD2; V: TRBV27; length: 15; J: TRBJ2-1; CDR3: CASSLFSGSAYEQFF; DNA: TGTGCCAGCAGTTTATTTAGCGGGAGCGCCTATGAGCAGTTCTTC
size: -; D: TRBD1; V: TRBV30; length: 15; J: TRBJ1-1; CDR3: CAWSERTGGAGWTFF; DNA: TGTGCCTGGAGTGAGAGGACAGGGGGCGCAGGGTGGACTTTCTTT
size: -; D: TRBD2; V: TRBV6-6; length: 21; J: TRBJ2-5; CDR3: CASSYSPQDSGRSGYQETQYF; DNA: TGTGCCAGCAGTTACTCCCCTCAAGATAGCGGGAGGTCCGGGTACCAAGAGACCCAGTACTTC
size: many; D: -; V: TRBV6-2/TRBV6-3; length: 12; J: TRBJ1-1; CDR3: CASSYGGAEAFF; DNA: TGTGCCAGCAGTTACGGGGGGGCGGAAGCTTTCTTT
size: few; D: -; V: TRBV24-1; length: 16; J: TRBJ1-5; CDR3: CATSEPGADSNQPQHF; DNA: TGTGCCACCAGTGAGCCAGGGGCAGATAGCAATCAGCCCCAGCATTTT
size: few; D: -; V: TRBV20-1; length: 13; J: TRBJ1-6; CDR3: CTPSGRIDSPLHF; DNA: TGCACACCGTCGGGACGGATAGATTCACCCCTCCACTTT
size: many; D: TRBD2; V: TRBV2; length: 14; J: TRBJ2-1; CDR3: CASSLAGVRNEQFF; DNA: TGTGCCAGCAGCTTAGCGGGAGTGAGGAATGAGCAGTTCTTC
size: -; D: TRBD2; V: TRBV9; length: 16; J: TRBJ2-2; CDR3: CASSMTSGVPWGELFF; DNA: TGTGCCAGCAGCATGACTAGCGGGGTCCCCTGGGGAGAGCTGTTTTTT
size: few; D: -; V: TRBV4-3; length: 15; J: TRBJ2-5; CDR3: CASSLAGPLQETQYF; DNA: TGCGCCAGCAGCTTGGCCGGCCCCCTCCAAGAGACCCAGTACTTC
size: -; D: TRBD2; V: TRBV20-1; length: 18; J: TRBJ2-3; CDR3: CSARGTSGRGQGPDTQYF; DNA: TGCAGTGCTAGAGGGACTAGCGGGAGAGGTCAGGGTCCAGATACGCAGTATTTT
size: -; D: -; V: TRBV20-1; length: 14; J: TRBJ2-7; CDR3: CSARGRRITYEQYF; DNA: TGCAGTGCTAGAGGGAGACGGATAACCTACGAGCAGTACTTC
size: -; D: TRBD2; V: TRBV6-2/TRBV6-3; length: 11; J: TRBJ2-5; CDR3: CASSLSGAQYF; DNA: TGTGCCAGCAGTCTTAGCGGGGCCCAGTACTTC
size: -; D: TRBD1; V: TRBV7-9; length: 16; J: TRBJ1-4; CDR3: CASSVGGTATNEKLFF; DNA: TGTGCCAGCAGCGTAGGGGGGACAGCGACCAATGAAAAACTGTTTTTT
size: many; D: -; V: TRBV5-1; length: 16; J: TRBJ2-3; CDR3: CASSLEGRGWTDTQYF; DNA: TGCGCCAGCAGCTTGGAAGGCAGGGGATGGACAGATACGCAGTATTTT
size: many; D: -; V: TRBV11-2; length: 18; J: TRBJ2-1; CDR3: CASSPQRWRTSSYNEQFF; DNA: TGTGCCAGCAGCCCCCAAAGGTGGCGGACGAGCTCCTACAATGAGCAGTTCTTC
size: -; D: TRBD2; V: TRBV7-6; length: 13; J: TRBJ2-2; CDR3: CASSPGLPGELFF; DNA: TGTGCCAGCAGCCCGGGACTACCCGGGGAGCTGTTTTTT
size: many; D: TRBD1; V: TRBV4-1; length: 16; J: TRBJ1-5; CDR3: CASSHPRQGQGQPQHF; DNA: TGCGCCAGCAGCCATCCCCGACAGGGACAGGGTCAGCCCCAGCATTTT
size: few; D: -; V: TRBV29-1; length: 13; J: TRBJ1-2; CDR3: CSVDKGSGYGYTF; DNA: TGCAGCGTTGATAAGGGGAGCGGCTATGGCTACACCTTC
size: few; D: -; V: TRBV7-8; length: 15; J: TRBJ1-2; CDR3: CASSFDPGSNYGYTF; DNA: TGTGCCAGCAGCTTCGATCCAGGATCTAACTATGGCTACACCTTC
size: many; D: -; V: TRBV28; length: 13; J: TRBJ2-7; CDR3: CASSFRETYEQYF; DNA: TGTGCCAGCAGTTTTAGGGAGACCTACGAGCAGTACTTC
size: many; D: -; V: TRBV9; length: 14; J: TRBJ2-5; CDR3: CASSVAGGQETQYF; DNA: TGTGCCAGCAGCGTAGCGGGTGGGCAAGAGACCCAGTACTTC
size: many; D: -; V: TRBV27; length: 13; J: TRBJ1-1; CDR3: CASSLSGRTEAFF; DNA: TGTGCCAGCAGTTTATCGGGACGCACTGAAGCTTTCTTT
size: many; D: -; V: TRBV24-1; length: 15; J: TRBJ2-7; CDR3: CATSDLRGNSYEQYF; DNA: TGTGCCACCAGTGATCTCAGGGGTAACTCCTACGAGCAGTACTTC
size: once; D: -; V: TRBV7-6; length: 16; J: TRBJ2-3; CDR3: CASSLAGYLSTDTQYF; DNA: TGTGCCAGCAGCTTAGCTGGCTACCTCAGCACAGATACGCAGTATTTT
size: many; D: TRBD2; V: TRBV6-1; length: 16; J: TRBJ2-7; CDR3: CASSKPGTSGNGEQYF; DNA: TGTGCCAGCAGTAAGCCCGGGACTAGCGGGAACGGCGAGCAGTACTTC
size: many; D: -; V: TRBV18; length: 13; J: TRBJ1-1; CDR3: CASSTDSSTEAFF; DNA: TGTGCCAGCTCAACGGACAGTTCCACTGAAGCTTTCTTT
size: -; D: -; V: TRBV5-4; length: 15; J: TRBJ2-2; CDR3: CASSRSSPHARELFF; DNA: TGTGCCAGCAGCCGGAGCAGTCCACATGCCAGGGAGCTGTTTTTT
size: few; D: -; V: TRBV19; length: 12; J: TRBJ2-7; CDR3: CASIPDTYEQYF; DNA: TGTGCCAGTATTCCAGACACCTACGAGCAGTACTTC
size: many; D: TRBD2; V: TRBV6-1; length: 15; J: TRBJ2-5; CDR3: CASRSLAGDGETQYF; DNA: TGTGCCAGCAGGAGTTTAGCGGGAGATGGGGAGACCCAGTACTTC
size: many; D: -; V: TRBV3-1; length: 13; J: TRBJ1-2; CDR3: CASSQEQSYGYTF; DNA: TGTGCCAGCAGCCAAGAACAGAGCTATGGCTACACCTTC
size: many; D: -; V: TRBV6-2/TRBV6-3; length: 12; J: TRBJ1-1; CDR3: CASSPRQTEAFF; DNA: TGTGCCAGCAGTCCGAGACAGACTGAAGCTTTCTTT
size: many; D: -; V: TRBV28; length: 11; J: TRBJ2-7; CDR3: CASNGGYEQYF; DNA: TGTGCCAGCAACGGGGGTTACGAGCAGTACTTC
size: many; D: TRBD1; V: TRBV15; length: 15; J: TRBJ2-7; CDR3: CATSREGGTGYEQYF; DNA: TGTGCCACCAGCAGAGAAGGCGGGACAGGGTACGAGCAGTACTTC
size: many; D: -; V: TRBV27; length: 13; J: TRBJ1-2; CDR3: CASSFTSGSGYTF; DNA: TGTGCCAGCAGTTTTACCTCGGGATCTGGCTACACCTTC
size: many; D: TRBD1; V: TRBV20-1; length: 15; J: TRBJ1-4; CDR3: CSATTVGTGFEKLFF; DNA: TGCAGTGCTACTACTGTGGGGACAGGGTTTGAAAAACTGTTTTTT
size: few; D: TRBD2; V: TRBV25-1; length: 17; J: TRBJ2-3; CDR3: CASSESPGGSITDTQYF; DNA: TGTGCCAGCAGTGAATCCCCGGGCGGGAGTATCACAGATACGCAGTATTTT
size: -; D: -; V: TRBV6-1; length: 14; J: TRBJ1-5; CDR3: CASLQNYSNQPQHF; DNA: TGTGCCAGCCTTCAGAATTATAGCAATCAGCCCCAGCATTTT
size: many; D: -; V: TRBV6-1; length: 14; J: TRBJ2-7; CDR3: CASSEGGRFYEQYF; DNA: TGTGCCAGCTCCGAGGGGGGGAGGTTCTACGAGCAGTACTTC
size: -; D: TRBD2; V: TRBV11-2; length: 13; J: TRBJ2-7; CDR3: CASLGGGTYEQYF; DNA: TGTGCCAGCCTCGGGGGGGGTACCTACGAGCAGTACTTC
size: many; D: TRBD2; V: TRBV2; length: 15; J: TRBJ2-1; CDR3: CASSDRLAGVNEQFF; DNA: TGTGCCAGCAGTGATAGGCTAGCGGGAGTCAATGAGCAGTTCTTC
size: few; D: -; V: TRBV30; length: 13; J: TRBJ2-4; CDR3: CAWRSGTKNIQYF; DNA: TGTGCCTGGAGATCAGGGACCAAAAACATTCAGTACTTC
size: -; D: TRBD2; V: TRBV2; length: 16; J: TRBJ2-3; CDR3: CASTGTSGFRTDTQYF; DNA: TGTGCCAGCACCGGGACTAGCGGATTCCGCACAGATACGCAGTATTTT
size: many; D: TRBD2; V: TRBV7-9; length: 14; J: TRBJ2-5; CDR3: CASSFLAGHETQYF; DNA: TGTGCCAGCAGCTTCCTAGCGGGCCACGAGACCCAGTACTTC
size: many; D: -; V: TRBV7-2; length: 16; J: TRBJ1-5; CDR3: CASSLMGGRNNQPQHF; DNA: TGTGCCAGCAGCCTGATGGGGGGGCGTAACAATCAGCCCCAGCATTTT
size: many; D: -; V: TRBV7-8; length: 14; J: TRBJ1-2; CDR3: CASSPRWDVYGYTF; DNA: TGTGCCAGCAGCCCCCGATGGGACGTCTATGGCTACACCTTC
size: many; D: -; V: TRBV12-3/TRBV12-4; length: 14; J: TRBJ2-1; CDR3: CASTRQASYNEQFF; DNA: TGTGCCAGCACTCGACAGGCCTCCTACAATGAGCAGTTCTTC
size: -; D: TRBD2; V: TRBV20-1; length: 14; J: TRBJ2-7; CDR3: CSARSGGAHYEQYF; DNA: TGCAGTGCTAGAAGCGGGGGGGCCCACTACGAGCAGTACTTC
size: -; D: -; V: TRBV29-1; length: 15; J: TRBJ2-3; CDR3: CSVEVRGTSTDTQYF; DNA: TGCAGCGTTGAGGTGCGAGGGACGAGCACAGATACGCAGTATTTT